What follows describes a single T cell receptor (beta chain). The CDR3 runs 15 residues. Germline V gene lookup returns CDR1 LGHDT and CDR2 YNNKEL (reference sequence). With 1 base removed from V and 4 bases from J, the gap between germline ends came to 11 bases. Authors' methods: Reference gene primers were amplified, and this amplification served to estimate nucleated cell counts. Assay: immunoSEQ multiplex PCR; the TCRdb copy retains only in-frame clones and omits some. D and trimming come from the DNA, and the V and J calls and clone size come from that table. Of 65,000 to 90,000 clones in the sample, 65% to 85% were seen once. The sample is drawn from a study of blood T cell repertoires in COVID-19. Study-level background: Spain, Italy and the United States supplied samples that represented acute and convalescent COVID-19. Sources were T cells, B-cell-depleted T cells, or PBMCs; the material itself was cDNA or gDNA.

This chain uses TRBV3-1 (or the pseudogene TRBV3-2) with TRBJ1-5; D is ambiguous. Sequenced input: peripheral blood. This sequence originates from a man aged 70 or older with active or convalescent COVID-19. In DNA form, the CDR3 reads TGTGCCAGCAGCCAAGGGTGGTCAGGTAATCAGCCCCAGCATTTT. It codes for CASSQGWSGNQPQHF.